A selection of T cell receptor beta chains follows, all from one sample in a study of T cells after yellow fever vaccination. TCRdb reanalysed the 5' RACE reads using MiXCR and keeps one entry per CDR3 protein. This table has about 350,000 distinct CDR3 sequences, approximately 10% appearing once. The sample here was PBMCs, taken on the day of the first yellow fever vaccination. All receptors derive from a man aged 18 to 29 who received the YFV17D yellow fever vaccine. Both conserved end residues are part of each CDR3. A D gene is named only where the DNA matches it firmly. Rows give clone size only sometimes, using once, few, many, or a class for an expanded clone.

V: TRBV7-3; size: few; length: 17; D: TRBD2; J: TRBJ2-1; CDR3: CASSLLAGGSSYNEQFF; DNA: TGTGCCAGCAGCTTACTAGCGGGGGGGAGCTCCTACAATGAGCAGTTCTTC
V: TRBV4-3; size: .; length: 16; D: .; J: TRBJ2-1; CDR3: CASSQDYDSGGGEQFF; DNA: TGCGCCAGCAGCCAAGATTATGACTCCGGGGGCGGTGAGCAGTTCTTC
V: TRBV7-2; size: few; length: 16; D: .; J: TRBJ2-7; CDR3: CASSTQGQGSSYEQYF; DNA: TGTGCCAGCAGCACGCAGGGGCAGGGGAGCTCCTACGAGCAGTACTTC
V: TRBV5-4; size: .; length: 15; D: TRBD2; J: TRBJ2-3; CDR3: CASSSTSGAVDTQYF; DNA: TGTGCCAGCAGTTCCACTAGCGGGGCAGTCGATACGCAGTATTTT
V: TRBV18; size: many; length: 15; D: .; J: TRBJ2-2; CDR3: CASSPGTTNTGELFF; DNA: TGTGCCAGCTCACCCGGGACAACGAACACCGGGGAGCTGTTTTTT
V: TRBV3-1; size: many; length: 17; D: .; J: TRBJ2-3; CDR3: CASSQERGSGSTDTQYF; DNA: TGTGCCAGCAGCCAAGAAAGGGGCAGCGGGAGCACAGATACGCAGTATTTT
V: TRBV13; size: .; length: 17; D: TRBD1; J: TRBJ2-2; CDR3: CASSPQGDRGPGGELFF; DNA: TGTGCCAGCAGCCCCCAGGGGGACAGGGGACCCGGCGGGGAGCTGTTTTTT
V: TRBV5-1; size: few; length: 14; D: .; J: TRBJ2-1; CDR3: CASSFQAGYNEQFF; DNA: TGCGCCAGCAGCTTTCAGGCCGGCTACAATGAGCAGTTCTTC
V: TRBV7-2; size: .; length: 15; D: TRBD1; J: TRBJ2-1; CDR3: CASSLAGQGAIEQFF; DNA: TGTGCCAGCAGCTTAGCGGGACAGGGGGCGATTGAGCAGTTCTTC
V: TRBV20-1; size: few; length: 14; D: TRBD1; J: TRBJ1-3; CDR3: CSAWDSQPGNTIYF; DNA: TGCAGTGCTTGGGACAGTCAGCCTGGAAACACCATATATTTT
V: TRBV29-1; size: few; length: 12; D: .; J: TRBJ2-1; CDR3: CSVEKYRDEQFF; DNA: TGCAGCGTTGAGAAGTACCGAGATGAGCAGTTCTTC
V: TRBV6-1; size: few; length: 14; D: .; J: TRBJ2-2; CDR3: CASRREGGSGELFF; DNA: TGTGCCAGCAGAAGAGAGGGAGGTTCCGGGGAGCTGTTTTTT
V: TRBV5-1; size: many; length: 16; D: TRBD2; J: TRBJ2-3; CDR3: CASSSTSGGPTDTQYF; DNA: TGCGCCAGCAGCTCAACTAGCGGGGGGCCCACAGATACGCAGTATTTT
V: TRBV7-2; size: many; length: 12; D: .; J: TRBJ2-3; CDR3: CASSPQRDTQYF; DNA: TGTGCCAGCAGCCCCCAGCGAGATACGCAGTATTTT
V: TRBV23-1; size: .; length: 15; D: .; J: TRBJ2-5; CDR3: CVSRQQQGQAETQYF; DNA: TGCGTCAGCAGGCAACAGCAGGGCCAAGCAGAGACCCAGTACTTC
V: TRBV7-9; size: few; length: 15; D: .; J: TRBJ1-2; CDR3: CASRHPAGINYGYTF; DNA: TGTGCCAGCAGACACCCTGCGGGGATTAACTATGGCTACACCTTC